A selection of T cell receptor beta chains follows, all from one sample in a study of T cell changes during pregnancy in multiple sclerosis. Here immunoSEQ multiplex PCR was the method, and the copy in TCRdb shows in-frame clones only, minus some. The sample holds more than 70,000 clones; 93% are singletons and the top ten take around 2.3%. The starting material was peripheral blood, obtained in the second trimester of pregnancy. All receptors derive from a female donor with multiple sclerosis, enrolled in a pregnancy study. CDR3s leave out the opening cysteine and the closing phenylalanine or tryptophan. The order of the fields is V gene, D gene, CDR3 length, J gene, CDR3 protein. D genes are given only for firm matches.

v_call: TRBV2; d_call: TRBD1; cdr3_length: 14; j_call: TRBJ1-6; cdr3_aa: ASKGAGGLENSPLH
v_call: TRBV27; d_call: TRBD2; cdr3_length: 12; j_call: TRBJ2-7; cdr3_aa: ASSFSGGGYEQY
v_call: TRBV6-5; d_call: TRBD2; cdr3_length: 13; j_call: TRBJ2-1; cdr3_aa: ASTKTSGRANEQF
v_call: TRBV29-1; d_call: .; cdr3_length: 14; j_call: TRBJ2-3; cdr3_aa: SVEIPQGTYGDTQY
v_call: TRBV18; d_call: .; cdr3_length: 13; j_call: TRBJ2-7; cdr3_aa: ASSQGGPSSYEQY
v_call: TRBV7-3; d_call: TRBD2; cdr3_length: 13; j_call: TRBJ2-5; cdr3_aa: ASSLVAGVLETQY
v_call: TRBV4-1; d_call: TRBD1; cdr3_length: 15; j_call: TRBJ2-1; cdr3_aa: ASSQVVGGTGGGEQF
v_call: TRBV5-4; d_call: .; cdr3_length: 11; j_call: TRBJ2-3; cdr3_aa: ASSRRETDTQY
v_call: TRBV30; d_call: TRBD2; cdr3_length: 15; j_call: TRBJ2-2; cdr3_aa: AWRSRRAGGPGGELF
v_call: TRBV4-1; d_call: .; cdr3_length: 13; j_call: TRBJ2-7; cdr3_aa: ASSQDSQGWYEQY
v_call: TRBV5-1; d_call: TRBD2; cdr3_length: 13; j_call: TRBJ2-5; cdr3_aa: ASSLGSGGLETQY
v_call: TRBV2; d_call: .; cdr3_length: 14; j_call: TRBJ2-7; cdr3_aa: ASNAGISGRAYEQY
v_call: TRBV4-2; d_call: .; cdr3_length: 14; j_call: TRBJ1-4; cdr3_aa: ASSQDQLQTNEKLF
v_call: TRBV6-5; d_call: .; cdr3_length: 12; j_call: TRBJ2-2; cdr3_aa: ASKKTGNTGELF
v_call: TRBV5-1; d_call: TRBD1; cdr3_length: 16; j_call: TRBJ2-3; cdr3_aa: ASSQGQGARVITDTQY
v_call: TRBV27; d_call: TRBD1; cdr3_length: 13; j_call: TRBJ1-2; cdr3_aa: ASGSKAGTAYGYT
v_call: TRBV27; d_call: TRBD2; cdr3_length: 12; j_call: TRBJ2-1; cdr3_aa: ASSSGGTYNEQF
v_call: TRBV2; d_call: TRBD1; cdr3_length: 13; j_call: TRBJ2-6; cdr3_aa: AARQGASGANVLT